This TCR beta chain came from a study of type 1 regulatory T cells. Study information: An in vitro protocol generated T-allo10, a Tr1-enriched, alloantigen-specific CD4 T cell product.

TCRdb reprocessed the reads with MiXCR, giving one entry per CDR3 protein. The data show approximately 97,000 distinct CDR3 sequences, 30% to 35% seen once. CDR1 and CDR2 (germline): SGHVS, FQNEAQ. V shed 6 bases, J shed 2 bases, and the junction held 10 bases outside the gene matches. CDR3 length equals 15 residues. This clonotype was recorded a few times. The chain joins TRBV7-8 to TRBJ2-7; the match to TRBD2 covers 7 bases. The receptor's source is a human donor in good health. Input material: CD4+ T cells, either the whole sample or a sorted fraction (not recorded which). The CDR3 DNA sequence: TGTGCCAGCAGTTACCAGCGGGACGGTCCCTACGAGCAGTACTTC. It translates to CASSYQRDGPYEQYF.